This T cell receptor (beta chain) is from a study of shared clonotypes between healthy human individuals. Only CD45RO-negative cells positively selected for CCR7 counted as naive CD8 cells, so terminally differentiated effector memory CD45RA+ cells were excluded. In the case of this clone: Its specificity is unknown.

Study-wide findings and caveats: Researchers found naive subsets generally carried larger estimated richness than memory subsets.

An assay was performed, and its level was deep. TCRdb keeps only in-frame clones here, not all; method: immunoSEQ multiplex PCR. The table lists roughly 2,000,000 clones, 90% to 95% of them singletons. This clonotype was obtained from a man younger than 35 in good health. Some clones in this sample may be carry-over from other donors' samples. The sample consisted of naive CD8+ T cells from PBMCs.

The CDR3 coding sequence is TGCGCCAGCAGCCAAGATCGAGGGGCAGGGGAGGCGAACACTGAAGCTTTCTTT. Its protein product is CASSQDRGAGEANTEAFF. The V and J genes are TRBV4-3 and TRBJ1-1; D may be TRBD1 (6 bases). CDR3 size: 18 residues. V was clipped by 0 bases and J by 1 base, with 18 bases between them. Per germline, CDR1 LGHNA and CDR2 YSLEER.